One T cell receptor (beta chain) is described in this entry. Its antigen is not identified. One end of the junction fails to match germline, which may point to a read error. The entry originates in a study of shared clonotypes between healthy human individuals. Produced via immunoSEQ multiplex PCR; TCRdb's table is partial and in-frame only. This table has 2 million to 3 million clones, approximately 94% appearing once. Adult donors, all healthy and HIV-negative, had no recent acute infections or vaccinations. The study's findings and limits: Relative to clonotypes present in all four donors, those not shared had lower generation probabilities.

The CDR3 has 13 residues. Germline values: CDR1 GTSNPN, CDR2 SVGIG (reference sequence). The chain employs TRBV30 and TRBJ2-3, with 10 positions matching TRBD1. The origin of this receptor is a man between 18 and 35 years old in good health. Sequencing was performed on naive CD4+ T cells sorted from blood. Subset reported: CD45RA+ positively selected. In DNA, the CDR3 is TGTGCCTGGGGCCCCGACAGGGGGCCCTTTCTGCGTTTT. This gives the protein CAWGPDRGPFLRF. Variable domain in full (rest from reference TRBV30 and TRBJ2-3): SQTIHQWPATLVQPVGSPLSLECTVEGTSNPNLYWYRQAAGRGLQLLFYSVGIGQISSEVPQNLSASRPQDRQFILSSKKLLLSDSGFYLCAWGPDRGPFLRFGPGTRLTVL.